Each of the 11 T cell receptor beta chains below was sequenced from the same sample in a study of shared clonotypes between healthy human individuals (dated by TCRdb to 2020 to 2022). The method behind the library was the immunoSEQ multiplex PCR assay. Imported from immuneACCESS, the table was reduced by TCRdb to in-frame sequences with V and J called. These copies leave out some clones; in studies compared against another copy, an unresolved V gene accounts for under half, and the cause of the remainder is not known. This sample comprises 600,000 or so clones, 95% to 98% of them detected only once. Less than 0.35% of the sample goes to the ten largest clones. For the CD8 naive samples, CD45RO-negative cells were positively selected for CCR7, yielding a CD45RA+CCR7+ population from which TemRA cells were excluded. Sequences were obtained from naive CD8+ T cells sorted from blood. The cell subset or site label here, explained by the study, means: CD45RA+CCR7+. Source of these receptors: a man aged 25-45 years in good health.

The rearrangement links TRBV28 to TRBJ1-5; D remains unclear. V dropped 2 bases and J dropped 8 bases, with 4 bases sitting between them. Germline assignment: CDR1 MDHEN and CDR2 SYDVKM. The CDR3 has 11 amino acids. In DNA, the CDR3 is TGTGCCAGCAGTTTAGCGGAGCCCCAGCATTTT. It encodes CASSLAEPQHF.

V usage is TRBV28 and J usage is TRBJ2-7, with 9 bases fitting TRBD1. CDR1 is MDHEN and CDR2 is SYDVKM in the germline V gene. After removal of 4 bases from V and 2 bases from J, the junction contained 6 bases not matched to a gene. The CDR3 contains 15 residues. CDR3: CASSWPGTGTYEQYF. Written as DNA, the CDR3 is TGTGCCAGCAGTTGGCCCGGGACAGGGACCTACGAGCAGTACTTC.

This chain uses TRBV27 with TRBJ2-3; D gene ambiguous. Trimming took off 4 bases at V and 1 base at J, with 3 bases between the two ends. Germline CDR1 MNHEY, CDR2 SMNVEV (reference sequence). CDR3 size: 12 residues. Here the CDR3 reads CASSYGTDTQYF. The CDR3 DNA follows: TGTGCCAGCAGTTATGGCACAGATACGCAGTATTTT.

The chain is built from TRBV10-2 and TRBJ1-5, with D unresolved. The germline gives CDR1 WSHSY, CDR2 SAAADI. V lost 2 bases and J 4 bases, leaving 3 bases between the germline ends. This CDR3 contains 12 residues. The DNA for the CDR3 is TGCGCCAGCAGTGAGAAAAATCAGCCCCAGCATTTT. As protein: CASSEKNQPQHF.

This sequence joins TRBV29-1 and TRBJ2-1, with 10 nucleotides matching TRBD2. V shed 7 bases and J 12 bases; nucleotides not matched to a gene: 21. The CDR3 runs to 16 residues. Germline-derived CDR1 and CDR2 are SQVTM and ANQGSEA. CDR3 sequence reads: CSADGGLAVLEPWQFF. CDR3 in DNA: TGCAGCGCCGACGGAGGACTAGCGGTTCTCGAGCCTTGGCAGTTCTTC.

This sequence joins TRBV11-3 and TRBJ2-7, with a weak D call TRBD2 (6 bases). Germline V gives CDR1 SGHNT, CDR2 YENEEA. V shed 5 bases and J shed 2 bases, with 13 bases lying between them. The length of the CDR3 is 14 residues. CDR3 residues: CASSPFGGAYEQYF. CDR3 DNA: TGTGCCAGCAGCCCTTTCGGGGGAGCCTACGAGCAGTACTTC.

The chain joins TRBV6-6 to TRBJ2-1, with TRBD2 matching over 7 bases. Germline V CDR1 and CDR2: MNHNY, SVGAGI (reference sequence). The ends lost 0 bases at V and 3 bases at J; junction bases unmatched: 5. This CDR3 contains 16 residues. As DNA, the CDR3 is TGTGCCAGCAGTTACTCGGTGGCTAGCGGCTACAATGAGCAGTTCTTC. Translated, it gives CASSYSVASGYNEQFF.

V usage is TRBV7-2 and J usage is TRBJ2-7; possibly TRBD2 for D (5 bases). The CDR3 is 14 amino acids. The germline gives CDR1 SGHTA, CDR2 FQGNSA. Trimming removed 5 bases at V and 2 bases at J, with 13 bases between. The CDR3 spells CASSQLLVPYEQYF. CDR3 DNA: TGTGCCAGCAGCCAATTACTAGTTCCCTACGAGCAGTACTTC. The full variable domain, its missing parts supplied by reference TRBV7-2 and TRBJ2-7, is GAGVSQSPSNKVTEKGKDVELRCDPISGHTALYWYRQSLGQGLEFLIYFQGNSAPDKSGLPSDRFSAERTGGSVSTLTIQRTQQEDSAVYLCASSQLLVPYEQYFGPGTRLTVT.

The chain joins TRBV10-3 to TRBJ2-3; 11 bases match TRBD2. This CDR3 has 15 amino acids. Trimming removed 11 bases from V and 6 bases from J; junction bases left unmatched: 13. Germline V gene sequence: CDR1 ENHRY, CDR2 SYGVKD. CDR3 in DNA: TGTGCCTCGGGACTAGCGGAGACCCTGGGGGATACGCAGTATTTT. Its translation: CASGLAETLGDTQYF.

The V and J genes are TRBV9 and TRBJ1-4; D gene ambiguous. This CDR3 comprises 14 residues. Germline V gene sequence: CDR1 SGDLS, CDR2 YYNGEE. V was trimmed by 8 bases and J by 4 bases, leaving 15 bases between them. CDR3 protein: CASSPWTSNEKLFF. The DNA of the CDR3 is TGTGCCAGTTCGCCTTGGACGAGTAATGAAAAACTGTTTTTT.

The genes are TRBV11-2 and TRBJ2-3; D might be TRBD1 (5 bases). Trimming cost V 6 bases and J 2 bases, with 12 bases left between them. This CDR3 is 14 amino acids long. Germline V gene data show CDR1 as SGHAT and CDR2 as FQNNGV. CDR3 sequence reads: CASSKGPYTDTQYF. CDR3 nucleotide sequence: TGTGCCAGCAGTAAGGGGCCCTACACAGATACGCAGTATTTT.